This TCR beta chain was sequenced in a study of shared clonotypes between healthy human individuals. Sequencing used immunoSEQ multiplex PCR; TCRdb keeps in-frame clones, though not all of them. The table includes roughly 1 million clones, about 80% detected once. This CDR3 is built from 14 residues. Trimming left V 5 bases short and J 0 bases short, with 13 bases between. Germline assignment: CDR1 GTSNPN and CDR2 SVGIG (reference sequence). CD45RA-negative memory and CD45RA+ naive subsets were split from the CD4+ cells. Sequenced input: memory CD4+ T cells sorted from blood. Noted subset: CD45RA-negative fraction. The source of this sequence is a man aged 18 to 30 in good health. The chain recombines TRBV30 with TRBJ2-5; D may be TRBD2 (6 bases). CDR3 bases: TGTGCCTGGGGGCGGGGCCTGGACCAAGAGACCCAGTACTTC. It is translated as CAWGRGLDQETQYF.